This passage covers 20 T cell receptor beta chains from one sample sequenced in a study of blood T cell repertoires in COVID-19. Generated by immunoSEQ multiplex PCR, the TCRdb table keeps only in-frame clones and is missing some. This sample yields around 360,000 clones, of which more than 75% are seen a single time; 8.5% to 12% belongs to the top ten. Sequencing used peripheral blood. The receptor source for this set is a woman aged 30 to 39 with COVID-19, enrolled during active disease.

The chain employs TRBV5-6 and TRBJ2-1; 7 bases fit TRBD1. The CDR3 runs 12 residues. Germline lookup yields CDR1 SGHDT and CDR2 YYEEEE. V was pared by 5 bases and J by 14 bases, with 10 bases of the junction left unmatched. In DNA, the CDR3 is TGTGCCAGCAGTCACGAGAGGACAGGAGAGTTCTTC. It codes for CASSHERTGEFF.

The CDR3 region has the DNA TGTGCCAGCAGTGAACAGAGCGGGAGGCAAGAGACCCAGTACTTC. Protein: CASSEQSGRQETQYF. V and J are TRBV2 and TRBJ2-5; TRBD2 aligns across 9 bases. The CDR3 is 15 residues long. The V gene's germline CDR1 is SNHLY and CDR2 FYNNEI. Trimming at V came to 2 bases and at J to 2 bases, leaving 3 bases not matched to a gene.

The chain is built from TRBV7-8 and TRBJ1-4; maybe TRBD1 (6 bases). The CDR3 covers 14 residues. Germline values: CDR1 SGHVS, CDR2 FQNEAQ. Trimming stripped 1 base from V and 5 bases from J, with 8 bases between. The CDR3: CASSLGTVNEKLFF. Here the CDR3 DNA reads TGTGCCAGCAGCTTAGGGACAGTCAATGAAAAACTGTTTTTT.

CDR3 region: CASSSDIINYEQYF. The CDR3 DNA follows: TGCGCCAGCAGCTCCGACATTATCAACTACGAGCAGTACTTC. This sequence joins TRBV5-1 and TRBJ2-7; D is ambiguous. The V gene lost 3 bases and the J gene lost 3 bases, with 13 bases spanning the gap. The CDR3 extends over 14 amino acids. Per germline, CDR1 SGHRS and CDR2 YFSETQ.

V is TRBV6-2 or TRBV6-3 and J is TRBJ2-2; TRBD2 aligns across 8 bases. The CDR3 length is 14 residues. V trimming: 4 bases; J trimming: 7 bases; junction bases outside the gene matches: 5. CDR1 and CDR2 (germline): MNHEY, SVGEGT. The CDR3 is CASSSTGGIGELFF. DNA for the CDR3: TGTGCCAGCAGTTCAACGGGAGGGATCGGGGAGCTGTTTTTT.

J is TRBJ1-2 and V is TRBV10-3, with 10 bases that match TRBD1. With 10 bases clipped from V and 1 base from J, the junction kept 6 bases outside the gene matches. This CDR3 contains 14 residues. The germline V gene has CDR1 ENHRY and CDR2 SYGVKD. The CDR3 sequence is CASRGTGDNYGYTF. Here the CDR3 DNA reads TGTGCCAGTAGAGGGACAGGGGATAACTATGGCTACACCTTC.

The rearrangement joins TRBV4-1 to TRBJ2-3; 8 bases fit TRBD1. Losses at the gene ends were 3 bases for V and 1 base for J; bases not matched to a gene: 9. Germline loops: CDR1 MGHRA, CDR2 YSYEKL. This CDR3 is 17 amino acids long. CDR3 in DNA: TGCGCCAGCAGCCACTTTCGGACAGGGCAGGGCACAGATACGCAGTATTTT. Its protein is CASSHFRTGQGTDTQYF.

This rearrangement joins TRBV11-3 to TRBJ2-3; perhaps TRBD2 as D (6 bases). Trimming left V 5 bases short and J 0 bases short, with 15 bases between. This CDR3 contains 16 residues. Germline V gene sequence: CDR1 SGHNT, CDR2 YENEEA. The CDR3 loop reads CASSQGSGTSTDTQYF. As DNA, the CDR3 is TGTGCCAGCAGCCAGGGATCTGGGACTAGCACAGATACGCAGTATTTT.

J is TRBJ1-1 and V is TRBV9, with a tentative D call TRBD1 (6 bases). The CDR3 contains 16 residues. V lost 3 bases and J 4 bases, leaving 19 bases between the germline ends. CDR1 and CDR2 (germline): SGDLS, YYNGEE. Here the CDR3 DNA reads TGTGCCAGCAGCGCCACCTCGACAGGCTACAGCACTGAAGCTTTCTTT. It yields the protein CASSATSTGYSTEAFF.

The chain combines TRBV28 with TRBJ1-6; D unresolved. The CDR3 has 10 residues. Between the trimmed V and J ends, which lost 11 bases and 9 bases, there was a span of 8 bases. CDR1 and CDR2 (germline): MDHEN, SYDVKM. CDR3 residues: CAVGGSPLHF. In DNA, the CDR3 is TGTGCCGTCGGAGGTTCACCCCTCCACTTT.

The V and J genes are TRBV10-3 and TRBJ1-6, with unresolved D. The V and J ends lost 1 base and 0 bases respectively, with 7 bases between them. This CDR3 region has 16 residues. The germline CDR1 and CDR2 sequences are ENHRY and SYGVKD. The CDR3 nucleotides read TGTGCCATCAGTGAGTGGGCGAGCTCCTATAATTCACCCCTCCACTTT. This gives the protein CAISEWASSYNSPLHF.

The chain recombines TRBV7-6 with TRBJ2-1; D possibly corresponds to TRBD2 (6 bases). CDR3 length: 15 amino acids. V dropped 1 base and J dropped 8 bases, with 15 bases sitting between them. Germline CDR1 SGHVS, CDR2 FNYEAQ. In DNA, the CDR3 is TGTGCCAGCAGCTTAGACCGCTACGGGAGCGATGAGCAGTTCTTC. Translating it yields CASSLDRYGSDEQFF. The full variable domain, rest sourced from reference TRBV7-6 and TRBJ2-1, is GAGVSQSPRYKVTKRGQDVALRCDPISGHVSLYWYRQALGQGPEFLTYFNYEAQQDKSGLPNDRFSAERPEGSISTLTIQRTEQRDSAMYRCASSLDRYGSDEQFFGPGTRLTVL.

The rearrangement links TRBV10-3 to TRBJ2-5; 7 positions agree with TRBD2. V shed 4 bases, J shed 3 bases, and the junction held 8 bases outside the gene matches. CDR1 is ENHRY, CDR2 SYGVKD, per germline. The CDR3 covers 15 residues. The CDR3, as DNA: TGTGCCATCAGTGGGGGACTACCGCCGGAAGAGACCCAGTACTTC. It encodes CAISGGLPPEETQYF.

This clone was seen just once. The chain is built from TRBV3-1 (or the pseudogene TRBV3-2) and TRBJ2-7; D not resolved. V lost 0 bases to trimming and J lost 10 bases, with 19 bases between them. Germline CDR1 LGHDT, CDR2 YNNKEL (reference sequence). This CDR3 comprises 15 residues. The CDR3 here is CASSQEVTKWSRQYF. CDR3 bases: TGTGCCAGCAGCCAAGAAGTAACAAAATGGTCCCGACAGTACTTC.

This clone occurred once. The chain uses TRBV28 and TRBJ1-1; TRBD1 might be the D (5 bases). This CDR3 is built from 13 residues. From germline, CDR1 is MDHEN and CDR2 SYDVKM. Between the trimmed V and J ends, which lost 7 bases and 1 base, there was a span of 10 bases. DNA for the CDR3: TGTGCCAGCACCCTGGGGCGGAACACTGAAGCTTTCTTT. It yields the protein CASTLGRNTEAFF. Full variable domain (rest looked up from reference TRBV28 and TRBJ1-1): DVKVTQSSRYLVKRTGEKVFLECVQDMDHENMFWYRQDPGLGLRLIYFSYDVKMKEKGDIPEGYSVSREKKERFSLILESASTNQTSMYLCASTLGRNTEAFFGQGTRLTVV.

V usage is TRBV10-3 and J usage is TRBJ2-7, with 7 bases aligning to TRBD1. CDR3 length equals 14 residues. Germline V CDR1 and CDR2: ENHRY, SYGVKD. J gave up 4 bases and V 4 bases, and 7 bases lay outside the gene matches. CDR3 region: CAISAGQGEYEQYF. The CDR3 region has the DNA TGTGCCATCAGTGCTGGCCAGGGGGAGTACGAGCAGTACTTC.

This clone has a handful of counts. For the CDR3, the DNA is TGTGCCAGTAGTTGGGACAGGGGTCCCTCCGGGGCCAACGTCCTGACTTTC. Translation gives CASSWDRGPSGANVLTF. This chain uses TRBV19 with TRBJ2-6, with TRBD1 matching 10 bases. The germline CDR1 and CDR2 sequences are LNHDA and SQIVND (reference sequence). There are 17 residues in the CDR3. V lost 5 bases and J lost 4; bases outside the gene matches: 8. Drawing the rest from reference TRBV19 and TRBJ2-6, the complete variable domain is DGGITQSPKYLFRKEGQNVTLSCEQNLNHDAMYWYRQDPGQGLRLIYYSQIVNDFQKGDIAEGYSVSREKKESFPLTVTSAQKNPTAFYLCASSWDRGPSGANVLTFGAGSRLTVL.

V is TRBV7-8 and J is TRBJ2-5; 7 bases line up with TRBD2. Germline V gene sequence: CDR1 SGHVS, CDR2 FQNEAQ. The CDR3 spans 16 residues. V was clipped by 1 base and J by 5 bases; unmatched bases: 10. CDR3 nucleotide sequence: TGTGCCAGCAGCTTAGTCGGGGGGTTTGACATGGAGACCCAGTACTTC. Translated: CASSLVGGFDMETQYF.

This chain links TRBV9 with TRBJ2-7; 7 nucleotides line up with TRBD2. Looked up from germline, CDR1 is SGDLS and CDR2 is YYNGEE. V lost 0 bases, J lost 2 bases, and 5 bases stayed unmatched. This CDR3 spans 15 amino acids. The CDR3 DNA follows: TGTGCCAGCAGCGTAGGTCGGGGAGGGCCCTACGAGCAGTACTTC. Translating it yields CASSVGRGGPYEQYF.

This clone was detected only a few times. The same CDR3 arises from other DNA sequences in this sample as well. The CDR3: CASGLEGGTEAFF. CDR3 sequence (DNA): TGTGCTAGTGGTTTGGAGGGAGGCACTGAAGCTTTCTTT. This chain joins TRBV12-5 and TRBJ1-1, with D unresolved. Trimming removed 1 base at V and 4 bases at J, with 7 bases between. The CDR3 has 13 residues. Germline V gene sequence: CDR1 LGHNT, CDR2 FRNRAP.